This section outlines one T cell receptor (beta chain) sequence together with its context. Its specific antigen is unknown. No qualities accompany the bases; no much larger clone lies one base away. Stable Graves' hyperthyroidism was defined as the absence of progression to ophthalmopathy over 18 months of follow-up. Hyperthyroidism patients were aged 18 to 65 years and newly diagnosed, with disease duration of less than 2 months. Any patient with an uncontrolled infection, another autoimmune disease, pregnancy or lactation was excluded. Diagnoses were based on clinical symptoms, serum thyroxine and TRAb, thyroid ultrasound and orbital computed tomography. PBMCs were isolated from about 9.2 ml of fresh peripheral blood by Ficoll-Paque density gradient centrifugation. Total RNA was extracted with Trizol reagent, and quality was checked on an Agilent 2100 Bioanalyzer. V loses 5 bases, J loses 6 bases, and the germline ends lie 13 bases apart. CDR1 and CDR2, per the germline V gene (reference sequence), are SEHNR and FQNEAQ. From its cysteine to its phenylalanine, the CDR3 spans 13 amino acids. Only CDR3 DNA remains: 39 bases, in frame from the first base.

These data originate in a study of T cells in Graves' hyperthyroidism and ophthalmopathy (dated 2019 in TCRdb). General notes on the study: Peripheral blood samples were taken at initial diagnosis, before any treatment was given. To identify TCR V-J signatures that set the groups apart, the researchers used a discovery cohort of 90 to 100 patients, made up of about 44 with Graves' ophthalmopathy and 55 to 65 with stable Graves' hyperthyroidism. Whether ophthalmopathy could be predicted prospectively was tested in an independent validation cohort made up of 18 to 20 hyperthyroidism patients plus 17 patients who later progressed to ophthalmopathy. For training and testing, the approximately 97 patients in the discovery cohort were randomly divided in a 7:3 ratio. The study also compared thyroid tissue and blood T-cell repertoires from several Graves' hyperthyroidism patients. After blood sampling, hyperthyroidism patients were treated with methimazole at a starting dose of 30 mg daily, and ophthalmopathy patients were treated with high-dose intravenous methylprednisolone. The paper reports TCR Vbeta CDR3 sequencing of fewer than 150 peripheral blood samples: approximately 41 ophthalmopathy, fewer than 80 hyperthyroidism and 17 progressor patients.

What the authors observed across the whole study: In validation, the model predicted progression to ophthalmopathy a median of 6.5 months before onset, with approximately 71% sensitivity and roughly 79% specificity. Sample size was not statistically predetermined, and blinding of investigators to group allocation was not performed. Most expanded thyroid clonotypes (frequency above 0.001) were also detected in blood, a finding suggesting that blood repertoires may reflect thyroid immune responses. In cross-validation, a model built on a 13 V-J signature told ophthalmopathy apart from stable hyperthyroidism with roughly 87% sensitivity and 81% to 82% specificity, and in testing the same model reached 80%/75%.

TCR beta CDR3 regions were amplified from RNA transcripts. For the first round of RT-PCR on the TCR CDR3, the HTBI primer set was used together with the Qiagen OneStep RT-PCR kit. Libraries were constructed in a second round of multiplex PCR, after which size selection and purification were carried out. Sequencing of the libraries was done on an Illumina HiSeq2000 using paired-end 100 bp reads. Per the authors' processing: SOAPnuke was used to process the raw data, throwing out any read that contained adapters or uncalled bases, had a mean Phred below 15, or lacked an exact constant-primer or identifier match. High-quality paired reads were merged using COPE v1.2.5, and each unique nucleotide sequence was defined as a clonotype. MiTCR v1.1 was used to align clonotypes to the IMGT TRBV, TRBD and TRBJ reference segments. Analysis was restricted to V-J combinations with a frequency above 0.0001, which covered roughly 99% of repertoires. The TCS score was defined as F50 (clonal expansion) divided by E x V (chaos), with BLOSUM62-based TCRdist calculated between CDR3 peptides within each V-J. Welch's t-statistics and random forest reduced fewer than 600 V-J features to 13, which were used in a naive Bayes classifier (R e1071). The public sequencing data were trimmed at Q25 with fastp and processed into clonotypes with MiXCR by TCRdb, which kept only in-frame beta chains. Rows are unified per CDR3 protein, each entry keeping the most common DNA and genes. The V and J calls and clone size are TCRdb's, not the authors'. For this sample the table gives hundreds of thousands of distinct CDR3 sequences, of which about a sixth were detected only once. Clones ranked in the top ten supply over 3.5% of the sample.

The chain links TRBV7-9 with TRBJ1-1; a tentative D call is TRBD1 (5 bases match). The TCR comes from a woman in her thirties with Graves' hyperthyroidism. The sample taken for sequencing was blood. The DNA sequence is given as TGTGCCAGCAGCCGTGCCGACAGACCTGAAGCTTTCTTT. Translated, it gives CASSRADRPEAFF.